The 13 T cell receptor beta chains below all came from one sample that was sequenced in a study of cytomegalovirus exposure and HLA in healthy donors. Researchers ran the PCR with 60 Vbeta and 13 Jbeta primers. Assay: immunoSEQ multiplex PCR; the TCRdb copy retains only in-frame clones and omits some. The top ten clones hold roughly 11% of a sample with around 70,000 clones, 74% of them seen once. Sample: PBMCs. The receptors originated from a human donor in good health.

This clone was observed a few times. The rearrangement links TRBV5-6 to TRBJ1-3; D is uncertain. Germline CDR1 reads SGHDT; CDR2 reads YYEEEE. V was clipped by 6 bases and J by 0 bases, with 16 bases between them. This CDR3 contains 16 residues. CDR3 sequence (DNA): TGTGCCAGCACCCCTTTTGGGTCTAGCTCTGGAAACACCATATATTTT. This encodes CASTPFGSSSGNTIYF.

The chain joins TRBV30 to TRBJ2-3; 7 bases align to TRBD2. CDR3 length: 13 residues. Germline-derived CDR1 and CDR2 are GTSNPN and SVGIG (reference sequence). Trimming removed 3 bases from V and 8 bases from J; junction bases left unmatched: 8. Here the CDR3 reads CAWSAVGGGTQYF. CDR3 DNA: TGTGCCTGGAGCGCAGTTGGGGGGGGTACGCAGTATTTT.

The chain is built from TRBV6-1 and TRBJ2-5; TRBD1 might be the D (5 bases). Germline CDR1 reads MNHNS; CDR2 reads SASEGT. The V end was cut by 6 bases, the J end by 3 bases, with 14 bases between. The CDR3 loop spans 14 amino acids. CDR3 bases: TGTGCCAGCAGACTCGGACATCTAGAAGAGACCCAGTACTTC. Its translation: CASRLGHLEETQYF.

The gene calls are TRBV7-8 and TRBJ2-7; 8 bases agree with TRBD2. The CDR3 is 17 amino acids. Per the germline V gene, CDR1 is SGHVS and CDR2 is FQNEAQ. Germline trimming cut 7 bases from V and 1 base from J; bases unmatched to any gene: 15. This CDR3 reads CASTRVGGGRSSYEQYF. For the CDR3, the DNA is TGTGCCAGCACCCGTGTTGGGGGCGGGAGGTCGTCCTACGAGCAGTACTTC.

CDR3: CASSLRDRIYGYTF. As DNA, the CDR3 is TGTGCCAGCAGCCTCCGGGACAGGATATATGGCTACACCTTC. This chain uses TRBV7-9 with TRBJ1-2; 8 bases are shared with TRBD1. This CDR3 has 14 amino acids. Germline CDR1 reads SEHNR; CDR2 reads FQNEAQ (reference sequence). J gave up 5 bases and V 5 bases, and 7 bases lay outside the gene matches.

This chain connects TRBV6-1 to TRBJ2-7, with TRBD1 matching 9 bases. Germline V lookup: CDR1 MNHNS, CDR2 SASEGT. This CDR3 region has 13 residues. V was clipped by 5 bases and J by 7 bases; unmatched bases: 6. The CDR3 sequence is CASSPGQGREQYF. The CDR3 nucleotides are TGTGCCAGCAGTCCGGGACAGGGTAGGGAGCAGTACTTC.

This clone has only a few counts. The chain joins TRBV6-4 to TRBJ2-2; the D is unclear. The CDR3 has 14 amino acids. Per the germline V gene, CDR1 is MRHNA and CDR2 is SNTAGT. With 6 bases removed from V and 7 bases from J, the gap between germline ends came to 15 bases. The CDR3 protein is CASSVDKESGELFF. The CDR3 nucleotides read TGTGCCAGCAGCGTCGACAAAGAGAGCGGGGAGCTGTTTTTT.

The V and J genes are TRBV19 and TRBJ1-3; D unresolved. Germline CDR1 and CDR2: LNHDA and SQIVND (reference sequence). The CDR3 is 16 amino acids. Trimming pared 5 bases from V and 0 bases from J, leaving 14 bases between. The CDR3: CASSPFAGPSGNTIYF. In DNA form, the CDR3 reads TGTGCCAGTAGTCCCTTTGCCGGTCCCTCTGGAAACACCATATATTTT.

This rearrangement joins TRBV5-1 to TRBJ2-5, with TRBD2 matching over 8 bases. Germline loops: CDR1 SGHRS, CDR2 YFSETQ. The V gene end was trimmed by 2 bases and the J gene end by 5 bases; junction bases not matched to a gene: 2. CDR3 length: 13 residues. The CDR3 spells CASSFSGTETQYF. The CDR3 DNA is TGCGCCAGCAGCTTTAGCGGGACGGAGACCCAGTACTTC. Based on the CDR3 plus reference TRBV5-1 and TRBJ2-5, the full variable domain is KAGVTQTPRYLIKTRGQQVTLSCSPISGHRSVSWYQQTPGQGLQFLFEYFSETQRNKGNFPGRFSGRQFSNSRSEMNVSTLELGDSALYLCASSFSGTETQYFGPGTRLLVL.

The table lists this clone with a count of one. V and J are TRBV11-2 and TRBJ2-5; TRBD2 agrees at 8 bases. Germline V CDR1 and CDR2: SGHAT, FQNNGV. This CDR3 has 15 amino acids. The J segment lost 4 bases and the V segment lost 6 bases, leaving 10 bases of the junction unmatched. CDR3 amino acids: CASSSGGGQGETQYF. CDR3 DNA: TGTGCCAGCAGTTCCGGCGGGGGGCAGGGAGAGACCCAGTACTTC.

This clone showed up just once. The V gene is TRBV18, the J gene TRBJ2-5, with 7 bases fitting TRBD2. This CDR3 is built from 16 residues. Germline V lookup: CDR1 KGHSH, CDR2 LQKENI. V lost 0 bases, J lost 0 bases, and 4 bases stayed unmatched. The CDR3: CASSPPNGGYQETQYF. The CDR3 nucleotides are TGTGCCAGCTCACCACCGAACGGGGGGTACCAAGAGACCCAGTACTTC.

This chain joins TRBV5-1 and TRBJ2-7; 10 nucleotides line up with TRBD1. The V gene end was trimmed by 4 bases and the J gene end by 4 bases; junction bases not matched to a gene: 8. This CDR3 has 15 amino acids. Germline values: CDR1 SGHRS, CDR2 YFSETQ. The CDR3 DNA sequence: TGCGCCAGCAGCCCCGTCCGGGACAGGGGATACGAGCAGTACTTC. Protein sequence: CASSPVRDRGYEQYF.

This clone came up a few times. V and J are TRBV9 and TRBJ2-1; D is undetermined. The ends were cut back, 0 bases at V and 3 bases at J, with 7 bases in the middle. Germline-derived CDR1 and CDR2 are SGDLS and YYNGEE. This CDR3 has 14 residues. CDR3 in amino acids: CASSVDGFYNEQFF. The CDR3 nucleotides are TGTGCCAGCAGCGTAGACGGGTTCTACAATGAGCAGTTCTTC.